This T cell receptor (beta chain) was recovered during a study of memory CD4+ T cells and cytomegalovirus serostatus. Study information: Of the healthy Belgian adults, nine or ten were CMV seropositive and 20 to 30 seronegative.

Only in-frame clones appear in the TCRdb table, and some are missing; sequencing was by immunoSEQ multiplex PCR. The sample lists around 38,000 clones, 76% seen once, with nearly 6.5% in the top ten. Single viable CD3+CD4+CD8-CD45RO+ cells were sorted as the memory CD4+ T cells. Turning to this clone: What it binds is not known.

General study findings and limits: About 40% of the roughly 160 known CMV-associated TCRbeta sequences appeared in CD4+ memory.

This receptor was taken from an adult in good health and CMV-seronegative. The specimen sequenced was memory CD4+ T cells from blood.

In DNA, the CDR3 is TGTGCCAGCAGCCAAGATGTACAGACAGGTGTCACAGATACGCAGTATTTT. It codes for CASSQDVQTGVTDTQYF. V is TRBV4-2 and J is TRBJ2-3, with a possible D match to TRBD1 (6 bases). There are 17 residues in the CDR3. From germline, CDR1 is LGHNA and CDR2 YNFKEQ. V was trimmed by 0 bases and J by 2 bases, leaving 15 bases between them.